The 15 T cell receptor beta chains in this list originate from one sample, sequenced in a study of a mutant IDH1 vaccine in newly diagnosed glioma. The time point: week 23, last vaccination. Doses comprised 300 ug of mutant IDH1 20-mer peptide each, plus topical imiquimod. The method was immunoSEQ multiplex PCR; TCRdb's version includes in-frame clones alone and lacks a portion of them. Of some 80,000 clones in the sample, 75% to 90% were seen once. These receptors' antigens are unknown. Source: PBMCs, taken from a glioma patient whose treatment included an IDH1 peptide vaccine. Source of these receptors: a woman in her fifties or sixties with glioma.

The chain links TRBV11-3 to TRBJ2-1; a weak D match, TRBD2 (6 bases). The V and J ends lost 0 bases and 7 bases respectively, with 13 bases between them. Germline V gene lookup returns CDR1 SGHNT and CDR2 YENEEA. The CDR3 totals 15 residues. The CDR3 reads CASSLDSAAGNEQFF. As DNA, the CDR3 is TGTGCCAGCAGCTTAGATTCGGCTGCGGGGAATGAGCAGTTCTTC.

The chain employs TRBV7-9 and TRBJ2-5; 7 positions agree with TRBD2. The junction had 4 bases not matched to a gene; V was cut back by 1 base and J by 5 bases. Germline V lookup: CDR1 SEHNR, CDR2 FQNEAQ (reference sequence). CDR3 size: 14 residues. CDR3 DNA sequence: TGTGCCAGCAGCTTAGTCTTGGGGGGGGAGACCCAGTACTTC. Translating it yields CASSLVLGGETQYF.

The V gene is TRBV29-1, the J gene TRBJ1-2; TRBD1 is a possible D gene (5 bases). The CDR3 contains 13 residues. Trimming removed 7 bases from V and 2 bases from J, with 14 bases in between. CDR1 is SQVTM, CDR2 ANQGSEA, per germline. The CDR3 protein is CSARRQGNYGYTF. In DNA, the CDR3 is TGCAGCGCCCGGCGGCAGGGAAACTATGGCTACACCTTC.

A note on this clone: In the same sample, other DNA sequences code for this CDR3. This rearrangement joins TRBV7-6 to TRBJ1-1, with D perhaps matching TRBD1 (5 bases). The CDR3 has 15 amino acids. Trimming pared 1 base from V and 0 bases from J, leaving 9 bases between. CDR1 and CDR2 (germline): SGHVS, FNYEAQ. The CDR3 spells CASSLGGPMNTEAFF. In DNA form, the CDR3 reads TGTGCCAGCAGCTTAGGGGGACCGATGAACACTGAAGCTTTCTTT.

The rearrangement links TRBV19 to TRBJ2-1; TRBD2 might be the D (5 bases). The CDR3 is 15 amino acids. V was clipped by 4 bases and J by 8 bases, with 18 bases between them. Per germline, CDR1 LNHDA and CDR2 SQIVND (reference sequence). CDR3 nucleotides: TGTGCCAGTAGTAAATACGGGGTCCTCAGCGATGAGCAGTTCTTC. Protein sequence: CASSKYGVLSDEQFF.

The chain uses TRBV6-1 and TRBJ2-2; possibly TRBD2 for D (6 bases). CDR3 length: 14 amino acids. The germline CDR1 and CDR2 sequences are MNHNS and SASEGT. V gave up 7 bases and J gave up 7 bases, with 16 bases separating them. The CDR3 DNA follows: TGTGCCAGCACTCTTGTGGGGGGTGGCGGGGAGCTGTTTTTT. Translated: CASTLVGGGGELFF.

DNA for the CDR3: TGTGCCAGCAGTCCAGGACCGGGACAGCCCTACGAGCAGTACTTC. Translated, it gives CASSPGPGQPYEQYF. This rearrangement joins TRBV6-5 to TRBJ2-7; 7 positions agree with TRBD1. The CDR3 contains 15 residues. Germline-derived CDR1 and CDR2 are MNHEY and SVGAGI. V dropped 5 bases and J dropped 2; count of bases not matched to a gene: 9.

This clone was seen a few times. This rearrangement joins TRBV6-6 to TRBJ2-3; 7 positions agree with TRBD2. From germline, CDR1 is MNHNY and CDR2 SVGAGI (reference sequence). Trimming removed 0 bases from V and 4 bases from J; junction bases left unmatched: 7. This CDR3 is built from 16 residues. As DNA, the CDR3 is TGTGCCAGCAGTTACTCATGGGGGGGTGTCTCAGATACGCAGTATTTT. Its translation is CASSYSWGGVSDTQYF.

The V call is TRBV9, the J call TRBJ2-3; 7 nucleotides line up with TRBD2. The CDR3 loop spans 14 amino acids. Germline V gives CDR1 SGDLS, CDR2 YYNGEE. J gave up 6 bases and V 0 bases, and 4 bases lay outside the gene matches. The CDR3, as DNA: TGTGCCAGCAGCGTAGCAAGCGGGACCGATACGCAGTATTTT. This codes for CASSVASGTDTQYF.

The gene calls are TRBV4-2 and TRBJ2-3, with TRBD2 matching 11 bases. This CDR3 comprises 16 residues. In germline, CDR1 is LGHNA, CDR2 YNFKEQ. The trim removed 4 bases at V and 6 bases at J, leaving 9 bases unmatched. CDR3 bases: TGTGCCAGCAGCCTACGTAGCGGGAGGGATTTGGATACGCAGTATTTT. Its protein is CASSLRSGRDLDTQYF.

The chain joins TRBV5-1 to TRBJ2-3; 9 nucleotides match TRBD1. CDR3 length equals 15 residues. Losses at the gene ends were 5 bases for V and 4 bases for J; bases not matched to a gene: 8. Germline CDR1 SGHRS, CDR2 YFSETQ. CDR3 in DNA: TGCGCCAGCAGTTTCCGGGACAGGGAACCAGATACGCAGTATTTT. Its translation: CASSFRDREPDTQYF.

This clone showed up just once. The V and J genes are TRBV28 and TRBJ2-4; D gene ambiguous. Deletions cut 5 bases from V and 0 bases from J, with 11 bases between. Germline CDR1 reads MDHEN; CDR2 reads SYDVKM. This CDR3 comprises 15 residues. CDR3 DNA: TGTGCCAGCAGTCCCCTCAGCGAAGCCAAAAACATTCAGTACTTC. Protein sequence: CASSPLSEAKNIQYF.

A single count supports this clone. This chain joins TRBV5-6 and TRBJ2-4; 7 bases align to TRBD1. The germline CDR1 and CDR2 sequences are SGHDT and YYEEEE. The V gene end was trimmed by 5 bases and the J gene end by 1 base; junction bases not matched to a gene: 3. This CDR3 is built from 14 residues. The CDR3 here is CASRTQGAKNIQYF. The CDR3 DNA is TGTGCCAGCAGGACACAGGGGGCCAAAAACATTCAGTACTTC.

This clone has a handful of counts. This chain uses TRBV11-2 with TRBJ1-1; unclear D gene. CDR1 is SGHAT and CDR2 is FQNNGV in the germline V gene. The V gene lost 2 bases and the J gene lost 1 base, with 5 bases spanning the gap. The CDR3 loop spans 13 amino acids. The CDR3 is CASSLIQNTEAFF. The CDR3 DNA follows: TGTGCCAGCAGCTTAATCCAGAACACTGAAGCTTTCTTT.

The chain joins TRBV19 to TRBJ1-1, with a possible D match to TRBD1 (6 bases). CDR1 LNHDA and CDR2 SQIVND come from the germline V gene (reference sequence). Trimming removed 4 bases at V and 4 bases at J, with 13 bases between. The CDR3 contains 14 residues. CDR3 residues: CASSKTGLSTEAFF. DNA of the CDR3: TGTGCCAGTAGTAAAACAGGGTTGAGCACTGAAGCTTTCTTT.